Following are 16 T cell receptor beta chains from one sample sequenced in a study of blood T cell repertoires in COVID-19. Method: immunoSEQ multiplex PCR; TCRdb's copy keeps in-frame clones and lacks some. The top ten hold under 0.4% of the sample, which has some 40,000 clones, approximately 94% seen once. Material: peripheral blood. These TCRs come from a man aged 50 to 59 with COVID-19, enrolled during active disease.

This clone was counted a single time. The CDR3 coding sequence is TGTGCCAGCAGGGCTGTGACAGCAACTAATGAAAAACTGTTTTTT. Protein: CASRAVTATNEKLFF. The V and J genes are TRBV6-5 and TRBJ1-4; a possible D gene is TRBD1 (5 bases). The CDR3 spans 15 residues. Germline lookup yields CDR1 MNHEY and CDR2 SVGAGI. Trimming removed 6 bases from V and 0 bases from J, with 11 bases in between.

The rearrangement uses TRBV7-2 and TRBJ2-2; perhaps TRBD1 as D (5 bases). This CDR3 contains 14 residues. The germline V gene has CDR1 SGHTA and CDR2 FQGNSA. The V gene lost 5 bases and the J gene lost 7 bases, with 14 bases spanning the gap. The CDR3 bases are TGTGCCAGCAGCCCAGACAAGGGGAACGGGGAGCTGTTTTTT. Its protein is CASSPDKGNGELFF.

This chain joins TRBV6-2 or TRBV6-3 and TRBJ2-7; TRBD1 matches 9 bases. The CDR3 runs to 16 residues. V lost 5 bases, J lost 2 bases, and 10 bases stayed unmatched. Germline V gene sequence: CDR1 MNHEY, CDR2 SVGEGT. CDR3 in DNA: TGTGCCAGCAGTGATTCTCAGGGACAGGGAACCTACGAGCAGTACTTC. This gives the protein CASSDSQGQGTYEQYF.

This clone was observed once. The V call is TRBV7-2, the J call TRBJ1-5; weak D call: TRBD1 (6 bases). The V gene's germline CDR1 is SGHTA and CDR2 FQGNSA. The CDR3 consists of 16 residues. Trimming removed 1 base from V and 4 bases from J, with 14 bases in between. The CDR3 nucleotides are TGTGCCAGCAGCTTAGTCTACGGGCAGGGGAATCAGCCCCAGCATTTT. Translation: CASSLVYGQGNQPQHF.

This chain connects TRBV11-2 to TRBJ2-3; no clear D gene. V lost 5 bases and J lost 1, with 10 bases in between. The germline gives CDR1 SGHAT, CDR2 FQNNGV. This CDR3 comprises 14 residues. CDR3 amino acids: CASSLIRGTDTQYF. The CDR3 region has the DNA TGTGCCAGCAGCCTGATTCGGGGCACAGATACGCAGTATTTT.

The chain links TRBV27 to TRBJ2-2, with TRBD2 identical over 8 bases. Germline trimming cut 4 bases from V and 2 bases from J; bases unmatched to any gene: 12. The germline gives CDR1 MNHEY, CDR2 SMNVEV (reference sequence). The CDR3 runs to 18 residues. The CDR3 sequence is CASSSKASGRINTGELFF. The DNA for the CDR3 is TGTGCCAGCAGTTCAAAAGCTAGCGGGCGGATAAACACCGGGGAGCTGTTTTTT.

The J gene is TRBJ1-5, the V gene TRBV28; 11 nucleotides match TRBD1. Germline CDR1 and CDR2: MDHEN and SYDVKM. The J segment lost 1 base and the V segment lost 6 bases, leaving 8 bases of the junction unmatched. The CDR3 has 17 residues. CDR3 coding DNA: TGTGCCAGCAGGGGGACAGGGGGTAGGGTGAGCAATCAGCCCCAGCATTTT. Amino acid sequence: CASRGTGGRVSNQPQHF.

The CDR3: CASSITGLGGYTF. CDR3 DNA: TGTGCCAGTAGTATAACAGGGCTAGGTGGCTACACCTTC. The chain employs TRBV19 and TRBJ1-2; TRBD1 is a possible D gene (6 bases). Per the germline V gene, CDR1 is LNHDA and CDR2 is SQIVND (reference sequence). Between the trimmed V and J ends, which lost 2 bases and 7 bases, there was a span of 11 bases. The length of the CDR3 is 13 residues.

The chain joins TRBV30 to TRBJ1-2, with 9 bases lining up with TRBD1. V shed 3 bases, J shed 4 bases, and the junction held 6 bases outside the gene matches. The V gene's germline CDR1 is GTSNPN and CDR2 SVGIG (reference sequence). This CDR3 comprises 14 residues. CDR3 in amino acids: CAWSLTGGSYGYTF. The CDR3 nucleotides are TGTGCCTGGAGCTTGACAGGGGGTAGCTATGGCTACACCTTC.

This chain connects TRBV7-9 to TRBJ2-1; 14 bases are shared with TRBD2. This CDR3 is 16 amino acids long. V was pared by 5 bases and J by 3 bases, with 3 bases of the junction left unmatched. CDR1 is SEHNR and CDR2 is FQNEAQ in the germline V gene (reference sequence). CDR3 sequence (DNA): TGTGCCAGCAGCCCTGGGACTAGCGGGAGCTACAATGAGCAGTTCTTC. The encoded protein is CASSPGTSGSYNEQFF.

The chain is built from TRBV4-1 and TRBJ2-3; TRBD2 is a possible D gene (6 bases). With 4 bases removed from V and 3 bases from J, the gap between germline ends came to 14 bases. CDR3 size: 15 residues. From germline, CDR1 is MGHRA and CDR2 YSYEKL. The CDR3 coding sequence is TGCGCCAGCAGCCCGTTGGGACTTCTGACAGATACGCAGTATTTT. It encodes CASSPLGLLTDTQYF.

The gene calls are TRBV6-5 and TRBJ1-2; TRBD1 agrees at 7 bases. The CDR3 sequence is 14 residues long. Germline V gene data show CDR1 as MNHEY and CDR2 as SVGAGI. The V gene end was trimmed by 0 bases and the J gene end by 7 bases; junction bases not matched to a gene: 5. The CDR3 DNA is TGTGCCAGCAGTTACTCCCGAGGGGGCTTTGGCTACACCTTC. It encodes CASSYSRGGFGYTF.

The J gene is TRBJ1-3, the V gene TRBV5-6; D gene uncertain. Germline values: CDR1 SGHDT, CDR2 YYEEEE. Trimming took 1 base from V and 2 from J, leaving 7 bases between them. The CDR3 is made up of 14 amino acids. The CDR3 sequence is CASSLTVAGNTIYF. The CDR3 bases are TGTGCCAGCAGCTTGACAGTCGCTGGAAACACCATATATTTT.

The chain uses TRBV9 and TRBJ2-3, with 7 bases that match TRBD2. The CDR3 has 17 amino acids. The germline gives CDR1 SGDLS, CDR2 YYNGEE. The V gene end was trimmed by 0 bases and the J gene end by 4 bases; junction bases not matched to a gene: 11. CDR3 nucleotide sequence: TGTGCCAGCAGCGTAGCCCCTATGGCGGGAGCGGCAGATACGCAGTATTTT. Translating it yields CASSVAPMAGAADTQYF. The full variable domain, rest sourced from reference TRBV9 and TRBJ2-3, is DSGVTQTPKHLITATGQRVTLRCSPRSGDLSVYWYQQSLDQGLQFLIQYYNGEERAKGNILERFSAQQFPDLHSELNLSSLELGDSALYFCASSVAPMAGAADTQYFGPGTRLTVL.

The chain carries TRBV19 and TRBJ2-7; tentatively, D is TRBD1 (5 bases). Trimming left V 3 bases short and J 3 bases short, with 9 bases between. The CDR3 extends over 13 amino acids. Germline-derived CDR1 and CDR2 are LNHDA and SQIVND (reference sequence). The CDR3 sequence: CASSMGLVYEQYF. CDR3 coding DNA: TGTGCCAGTAGTATGGGGCTTGTCTACGAGCAGTACTTC.

Of note for this clone: One junction end disagrees with the germline gene, perhaps due to a read error. This chain uses TRBV19 with TRBJ1-5, with no clear D. The CDR3 extends over 11 amino acids. CDR1 and CDR2 from the germline V gene are LNHDA and SQIVND (reference sequence). CDR3 region: CASSQAQHQHF. The DNA for the CDR3 is TGTGCCAGTAGTCAGGCACAGCACCAGCATTTT.